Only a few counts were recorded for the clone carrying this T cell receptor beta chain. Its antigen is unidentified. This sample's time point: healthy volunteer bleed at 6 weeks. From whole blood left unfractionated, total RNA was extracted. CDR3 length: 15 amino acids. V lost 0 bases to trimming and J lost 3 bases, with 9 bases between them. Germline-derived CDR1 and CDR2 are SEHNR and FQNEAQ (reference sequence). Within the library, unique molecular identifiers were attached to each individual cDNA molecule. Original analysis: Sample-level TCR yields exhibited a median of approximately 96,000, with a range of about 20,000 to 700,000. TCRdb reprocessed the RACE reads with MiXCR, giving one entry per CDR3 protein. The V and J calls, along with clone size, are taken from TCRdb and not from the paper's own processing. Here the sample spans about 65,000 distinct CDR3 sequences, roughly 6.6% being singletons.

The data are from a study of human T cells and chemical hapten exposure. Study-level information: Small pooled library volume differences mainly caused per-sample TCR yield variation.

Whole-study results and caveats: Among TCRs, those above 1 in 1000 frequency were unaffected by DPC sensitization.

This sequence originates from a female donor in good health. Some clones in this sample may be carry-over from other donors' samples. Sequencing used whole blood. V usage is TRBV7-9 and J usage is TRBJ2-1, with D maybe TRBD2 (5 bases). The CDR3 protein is CASSLAGVGYNEQFF. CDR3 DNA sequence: TGTGCCAGCAGCTTAGCGGGAGTTGGCTACAATGAGCAGTTCTTC.